These T cell receptor beta chains were read from a single sample in a study of T cells in tumors after PD-1 blockade. Assay used: immunoSEQ multiplex PCR; TCRdb lists only in-frame clones, some missing. Of 30,000 to 40,000 clones listed, over 75% were seen once; the top ten hold roughly 39%. The sequences come from PBMCs, collected before anti-PD-1 treatment. These receptors came from a human donor with basal cell carcinoma. Both conserved end residues are part of each CDR3. The order of the fields is clone size, D gene, V gene, J gene, CDR3 DNA, CDR3 protein. D genes are given only for firm matches. The listing skips clone size in some rows; elsewhere it reads once, few, many or a size class.

>-|-|TRBV9|TRBJ2-5
TGTGCCAGCAGCGCCGCAGGGAGGTTTGAGACCCAGTACTTC
CASSAAGRFETQYF
>few|TRBD2|TRBV24-1|TRBJ2-3
TGTGCCACCAGTGACCCCTCAGCGGGGTCCACAGATACGCAGTATTTT
CATSDPSAGSTDTQYF
>-|-|TRBV9|TRBJ2-2
TGTGCCAGCAGCGTAGTGCCAGACACCGGGGAGCTGTTTTTT
CASSVVPDTGELFF
>few|-|TRBV7-9|TRBJ2-7
TGTGCCAGCAGCTTATGGGGGGACTACGAGCAGTACTTC
CASSLWGDYEQYF
>-|-|TRBV5-1|TRBJ2-5
TGCGCCAGCAGCCGATTAACGGGCCAGGGAGAGACCCAGTACTTC
CASSRLTGQGETQYF
>-|TRBD1|TRBV10-2|TRBJ1-2
TGCGCCAGCAGTGGAACAGGGGACTATGGCTACACCTTC
CASSGTGDYGYTF
>-|TRBD2|TRBV18|TRBJ2-1
TGTGCCAGCTCACCGATTAGCGGGGGGTCCTACAATGAGCAGTTCTTC
CASSPISGGSYNEQFF
>-|TRBD1|TRBV19|TRBJ1-5
TGTGCCAGTAGTCAACAGGGGGCAGGTCAGCCCCAGCATTTT
CASSQQGAGQPQHF
>-|TRBD2|TRBV5-1|TRBJ2-3
TGCGCCAGCACTTACCGGACTAGCGGAGAGGTCGATACGCAGTATTTT
CASTYRTSGEVDTQYF
>-|-|TRBV6-6|TRBJ2-3
TGTGCCAGCAGTCACAGGACTCTTGAGACAGATACGCAGTATTTT
CASSHRTLETDTQYF
>-|-|TRBV6-5|TRBJ2-1
TGTGCCAGCAGTTACCCCTTTAGCGGCAGGGACGAGCAGTTCTTC
CASSYPFSGRDEQFF
>-|-|TRBV12-3/TRBV12-4|TRBJ2-1
TGTGCCAGCAGTGCGAGAGGGCCTACTGAGCAGTTCTTC
CASSARGPTEQFF
>-|TRBD2|TRBV4-1|TRBJ2-3
TGCGCCAGCAGCCAAGGTGAACAGTCAGCGGGAGAGCGAGATACGCAGTATTTT
CASSQGEQSAGERDTQYF
>-|TRBD1|TRBV7-9|TRBJ2-1
TGTGCCAGCAGCCCAGGTTTCAGGGGGCAAAATAGCAATGAGCAGTTCTTC
CASSPGFRGQNSNEQFF
>-|-|TRBV2|TRBJ2-6
TGTGCCAGCAGCGCGCCTAACTCTGGGGCCAACGTCCTGACTTTC
CASSAPNSGANVLTF
>once|-|TRBV20-1|TRBJ2-3
TGCAGTGCTATTGGAGCAGATACGCAGTATTTT
CSAIGADTQYF
>-|-|TRBV7-6|TRBJ2-1
TGTGCCAGCAGCTCGGACAGTTTCGGCAATGAGCAGTTCTTC
CASSSDSFGNEQFF
>-|-|TRBV3-1/TRBV3-2|TRBJ2-1
TGTGCCAGCAGCCAAGATTCCAGTCCTTACAATGAGCAGTTCTTC
CASSQDSSPYNEQFF
>few|TRBD1|TRBV28|TRBJ1-1
TGTGCCAGCAGGGTCCAAGGACAGGGCACCGTGGGAGCTTTCTTT
CASRVQGQGTVGAFF
>-|-|TRBV5-4|TRBJ1-6
TGTGCCAGCAGCCTTTTGATGGGGGGTAATTCACCCCTCCACTTT
CASSLLMGGNSPLHF
>-|TRBD1|TRBV29-1|TRBJ1-2
TGCAGCGTTGAGGGGGACAGCTATGGCTACACCTTC
CSVEGDSYGYTF
>-|TRBD2|TRBV2|TRBJ2-5
TGTGCCAGCAGGATAGCGGGAGAGACCCAGTACTTC
CASRIAGETQYF